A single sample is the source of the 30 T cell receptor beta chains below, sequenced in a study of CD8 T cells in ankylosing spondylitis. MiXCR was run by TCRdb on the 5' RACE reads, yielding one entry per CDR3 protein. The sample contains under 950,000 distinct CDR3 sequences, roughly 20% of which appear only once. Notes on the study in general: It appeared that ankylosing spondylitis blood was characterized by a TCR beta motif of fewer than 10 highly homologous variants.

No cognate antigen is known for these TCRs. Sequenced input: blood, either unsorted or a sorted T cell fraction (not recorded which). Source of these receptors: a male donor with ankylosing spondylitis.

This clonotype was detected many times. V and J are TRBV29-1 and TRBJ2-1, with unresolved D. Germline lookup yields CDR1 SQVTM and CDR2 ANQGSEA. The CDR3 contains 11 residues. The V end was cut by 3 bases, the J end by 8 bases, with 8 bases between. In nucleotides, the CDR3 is TGCAGCGTTGACCCCTCCCATGAGCAGTTCTTC. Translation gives CSVDPSHEQFF.

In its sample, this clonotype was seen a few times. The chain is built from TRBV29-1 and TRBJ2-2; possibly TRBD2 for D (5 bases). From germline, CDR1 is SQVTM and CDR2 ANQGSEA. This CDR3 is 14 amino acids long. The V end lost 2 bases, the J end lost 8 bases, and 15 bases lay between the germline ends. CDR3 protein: CSVELALPTGELFF. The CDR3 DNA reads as TGCAGCGTTGAACTAGCCCTACCGACTGGGGAGCTGTTTTTT.

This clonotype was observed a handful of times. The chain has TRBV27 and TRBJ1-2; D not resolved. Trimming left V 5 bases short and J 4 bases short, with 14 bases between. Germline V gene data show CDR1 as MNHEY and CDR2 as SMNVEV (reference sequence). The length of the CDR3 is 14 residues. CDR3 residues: CASSPGRAAYGYTF. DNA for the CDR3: TGTGCCAGCAGTCCGGGCCGGGCTGCCTATGGCTACACCTTC.

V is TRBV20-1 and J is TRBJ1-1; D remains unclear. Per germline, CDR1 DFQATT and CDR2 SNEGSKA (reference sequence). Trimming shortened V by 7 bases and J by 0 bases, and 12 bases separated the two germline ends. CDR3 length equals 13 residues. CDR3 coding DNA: TGCAGTGACTCGACTGGCATGAACACTGAAGCTTTCTTT. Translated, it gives CSDSTGMNTEAFF.

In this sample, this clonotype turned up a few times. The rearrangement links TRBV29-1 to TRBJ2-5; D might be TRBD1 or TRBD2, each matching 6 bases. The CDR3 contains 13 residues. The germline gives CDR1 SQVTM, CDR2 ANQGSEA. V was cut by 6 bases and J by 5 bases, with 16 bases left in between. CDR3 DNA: TGCAGCGTGCCTAGGGGGGCGGGGGAGACCCAGTACTTC. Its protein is CSVPRGAGETQYF.

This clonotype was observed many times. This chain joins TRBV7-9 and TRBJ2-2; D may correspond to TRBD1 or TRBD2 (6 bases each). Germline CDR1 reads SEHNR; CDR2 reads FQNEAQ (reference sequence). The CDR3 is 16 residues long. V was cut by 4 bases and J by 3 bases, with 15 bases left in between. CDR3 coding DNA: TGTGCCAGCAGCTCAGGGGCGGGGTTCTACACCGGGGAGCTGTTTTTT. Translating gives CASSSGAGFYTGELFF.

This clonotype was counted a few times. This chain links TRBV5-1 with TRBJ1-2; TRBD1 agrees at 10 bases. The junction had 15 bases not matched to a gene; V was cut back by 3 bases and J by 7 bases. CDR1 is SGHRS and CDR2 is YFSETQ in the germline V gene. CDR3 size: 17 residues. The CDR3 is CASSSSDPGQGIGGYTF. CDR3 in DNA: TGCGCCAGCAGCTCAAGCGACCCGGGACAGGGGATCGGTGGCTACACCTTC.

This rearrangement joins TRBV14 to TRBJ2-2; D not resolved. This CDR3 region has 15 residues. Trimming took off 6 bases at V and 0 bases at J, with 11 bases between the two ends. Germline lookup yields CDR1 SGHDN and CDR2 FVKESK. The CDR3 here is CASSATSSNTGELFF. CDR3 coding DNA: TGTGCCAGCAGTGCTACCAGCTCGAACACCGGGGAGCTGTTTTTT.

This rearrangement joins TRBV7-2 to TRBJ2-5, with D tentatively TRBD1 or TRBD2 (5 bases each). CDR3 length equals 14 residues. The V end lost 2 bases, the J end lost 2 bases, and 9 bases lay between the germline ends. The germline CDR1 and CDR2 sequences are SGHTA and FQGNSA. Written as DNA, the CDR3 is TGTGCCAGCAGCTTATGGGGGTATCAAGAGACCCAGTACTTC. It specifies CASSLWGYQETQYF.

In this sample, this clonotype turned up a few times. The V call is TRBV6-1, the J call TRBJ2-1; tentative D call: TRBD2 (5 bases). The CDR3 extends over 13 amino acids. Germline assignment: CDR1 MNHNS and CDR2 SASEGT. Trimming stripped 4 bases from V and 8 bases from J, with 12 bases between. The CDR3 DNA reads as TGTGCCAGCAGTGTTCTTGCTAGCTATGAGCAGTTCTTC. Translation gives CASSVLASYEQFF.

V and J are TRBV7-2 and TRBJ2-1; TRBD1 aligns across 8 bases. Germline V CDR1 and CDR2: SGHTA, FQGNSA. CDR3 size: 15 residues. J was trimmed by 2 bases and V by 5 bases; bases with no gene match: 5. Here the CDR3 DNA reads TGTGCCAGCAGCGCAGACAGGGGAACCTACAATGAGCAGTTCTTC. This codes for CASSADRGTYNEQFF.

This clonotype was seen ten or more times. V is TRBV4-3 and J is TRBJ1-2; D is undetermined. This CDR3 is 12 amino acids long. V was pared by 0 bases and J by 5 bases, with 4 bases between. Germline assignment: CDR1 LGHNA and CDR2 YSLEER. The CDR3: CASSQDKYGYTF. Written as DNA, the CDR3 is TGCGCCAGCAGCCAAGACAAGTATGGCTACACCTTC.

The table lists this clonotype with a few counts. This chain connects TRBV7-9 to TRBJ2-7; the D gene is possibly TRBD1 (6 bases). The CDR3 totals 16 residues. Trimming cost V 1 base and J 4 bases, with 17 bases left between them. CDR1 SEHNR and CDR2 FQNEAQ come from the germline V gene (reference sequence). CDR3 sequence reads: CASSLVGRGLSYEQYF. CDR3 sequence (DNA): TGTGCCAGCAGCTTAGTGGGCAGGGGATTATCATACGAGCAGTACTTC.

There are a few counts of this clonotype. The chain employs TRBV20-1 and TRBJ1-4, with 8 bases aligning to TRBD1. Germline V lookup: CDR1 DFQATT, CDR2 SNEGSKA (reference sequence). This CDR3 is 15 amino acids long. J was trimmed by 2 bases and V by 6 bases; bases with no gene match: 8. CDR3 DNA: TGCAGTGCCCCTGGACAGGGCTGGACTAATGAAAAACTGTTTTTT. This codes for CSAPGQGWTNEKLFF.

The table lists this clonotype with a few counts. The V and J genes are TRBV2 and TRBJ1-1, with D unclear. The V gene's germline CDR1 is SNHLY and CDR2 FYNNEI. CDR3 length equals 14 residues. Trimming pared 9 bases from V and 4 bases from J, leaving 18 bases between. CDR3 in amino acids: CASNKNLAGTEAFF. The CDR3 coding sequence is TGTGCCAGTAACAAAAACCTAGCGGGCACTGAAGCTTTCTTT.

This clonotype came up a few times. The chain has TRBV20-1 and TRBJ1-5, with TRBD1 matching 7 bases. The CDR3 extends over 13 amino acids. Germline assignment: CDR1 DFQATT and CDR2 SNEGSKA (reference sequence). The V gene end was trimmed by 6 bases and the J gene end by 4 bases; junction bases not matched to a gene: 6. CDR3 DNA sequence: TGCAGTGCCCAGGGGACAGCAAATCAGCCCCAGCATTTT. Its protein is CSAQGTANQPQHF.

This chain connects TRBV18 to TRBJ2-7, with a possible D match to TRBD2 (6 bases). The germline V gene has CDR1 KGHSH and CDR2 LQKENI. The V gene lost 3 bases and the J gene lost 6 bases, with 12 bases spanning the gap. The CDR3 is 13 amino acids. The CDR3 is CASSPNREFEQYF. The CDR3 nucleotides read TGTGCCAGCTCACCTAACCGGGAGTTCGAGCAGTACTTC.

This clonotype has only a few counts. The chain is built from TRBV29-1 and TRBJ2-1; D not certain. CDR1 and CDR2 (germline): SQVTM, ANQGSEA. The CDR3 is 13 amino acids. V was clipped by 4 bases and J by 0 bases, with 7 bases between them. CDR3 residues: CSVGKSSYNEQFF. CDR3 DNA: TGCAGCGTTGGGAAGAGCTCCTACAATGAGCAGTTCTTC.

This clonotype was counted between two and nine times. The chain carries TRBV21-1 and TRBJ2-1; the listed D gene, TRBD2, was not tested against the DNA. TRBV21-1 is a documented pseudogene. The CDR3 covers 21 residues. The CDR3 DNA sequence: TGTGCCAGCCCGAGAACAGGGGCGGGACTAGCGGGAGATCGCGCCTACAATGAGCAGTTCTTC. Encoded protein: CASPRTGAGLAGDRAYNEQFF.

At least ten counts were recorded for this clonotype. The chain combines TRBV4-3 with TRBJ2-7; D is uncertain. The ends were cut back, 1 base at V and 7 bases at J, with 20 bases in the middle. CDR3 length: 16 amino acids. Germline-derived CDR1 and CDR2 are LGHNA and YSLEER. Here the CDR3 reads CASSQVIGVSVREQYF. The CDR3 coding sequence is TGCGCCAGCAGCCAAGTTATTGGGGTTTCGGTGCGGGAGCAGTACTTC.

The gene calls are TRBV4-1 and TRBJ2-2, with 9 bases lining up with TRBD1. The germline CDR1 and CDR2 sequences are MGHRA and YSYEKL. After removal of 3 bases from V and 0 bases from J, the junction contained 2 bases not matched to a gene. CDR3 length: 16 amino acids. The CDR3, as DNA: TGCGCCAGCAGCCATAGACAGGGGGCGAACACCGGGGAGCTGTTTTTT. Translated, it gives CASSHRQGANTGELFF.

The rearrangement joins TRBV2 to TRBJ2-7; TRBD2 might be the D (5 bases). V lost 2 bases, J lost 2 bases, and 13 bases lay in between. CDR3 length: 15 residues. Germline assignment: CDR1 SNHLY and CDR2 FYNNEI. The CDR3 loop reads CASSERSGLAYEQYF. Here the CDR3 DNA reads TGTGCCAGCAGTGAAAGGAGCGGACTTGCCTACGAGCAGTACTTC.

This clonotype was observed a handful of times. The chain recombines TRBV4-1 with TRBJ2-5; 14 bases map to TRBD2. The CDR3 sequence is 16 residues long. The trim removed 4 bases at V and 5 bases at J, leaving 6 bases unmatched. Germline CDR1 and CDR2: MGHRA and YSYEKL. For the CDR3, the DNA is TGCGCCAGCAGCCTGACTAGCGGGGGGGCCTTGGAGACCCAGTACTTC. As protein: CASSLTSGGALETQYF.

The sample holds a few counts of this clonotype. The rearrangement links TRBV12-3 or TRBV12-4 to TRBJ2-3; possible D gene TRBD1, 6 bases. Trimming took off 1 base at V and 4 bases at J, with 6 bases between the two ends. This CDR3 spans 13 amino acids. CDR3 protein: CASSLDRADTQYF. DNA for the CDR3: TGTGCCAGCAGTTTAGACAGGGCAGATACGCAGTATTTT.

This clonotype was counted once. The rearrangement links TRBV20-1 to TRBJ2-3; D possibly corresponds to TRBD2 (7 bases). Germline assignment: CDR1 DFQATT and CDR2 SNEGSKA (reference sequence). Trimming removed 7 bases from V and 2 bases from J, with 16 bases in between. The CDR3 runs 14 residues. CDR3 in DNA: TGCAGTGGGGTGTGGGGGGGGCCCACAGATACGCAGTATTTT. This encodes CSGVWGGPTDTQYF.

The CDR3 coding sequence is TGTGCCAGCAGGGAGGGCGTGTGGACTTCAAGCATAGAGCAGTACTTC. It is translated as CASREGVWTSSIEQYF. The V gene is TRBV25-1, the J gene TRBJ2-7, with D perhaps TRBD2 (6 bases). Germline lookup yields CDR1 MGHDK and CDR2 SYGVNS. The CDR3 sequence is 16 residues long. V was shortened by 6 bases and J by 7 bases, with 25 bases between the two germline ends.

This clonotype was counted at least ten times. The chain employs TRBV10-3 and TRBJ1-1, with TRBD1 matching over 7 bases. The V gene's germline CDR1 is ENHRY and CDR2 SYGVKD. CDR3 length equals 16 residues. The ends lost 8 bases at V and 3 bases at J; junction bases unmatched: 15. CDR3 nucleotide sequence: TGTGCCATCCGCAATAAGAAACAGGGGATAGACACTGAAGCTTTCTTT. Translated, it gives CAIRNKKQGIDTEAFF.

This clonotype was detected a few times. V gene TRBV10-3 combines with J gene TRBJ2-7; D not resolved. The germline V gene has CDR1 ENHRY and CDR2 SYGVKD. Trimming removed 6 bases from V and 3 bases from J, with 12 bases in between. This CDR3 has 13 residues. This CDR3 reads CAISPPASYEQYF. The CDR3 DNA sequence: TGTGCCATCAGCCCACCAGCCAGCTACGAGCAGTACTTC.

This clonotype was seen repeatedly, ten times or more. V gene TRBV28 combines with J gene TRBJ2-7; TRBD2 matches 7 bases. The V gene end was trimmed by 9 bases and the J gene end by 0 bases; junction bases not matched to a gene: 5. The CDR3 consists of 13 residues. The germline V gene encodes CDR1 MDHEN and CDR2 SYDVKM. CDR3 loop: CASASGSSYEQYF. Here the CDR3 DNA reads TGTGCCAGTGCTAGCGGAAGCTCCTACGAGCAGTACTTC.

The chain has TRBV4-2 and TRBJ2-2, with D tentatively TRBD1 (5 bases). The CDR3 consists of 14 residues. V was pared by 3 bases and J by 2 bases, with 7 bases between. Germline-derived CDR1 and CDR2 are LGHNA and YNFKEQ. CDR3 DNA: TGTGCCAGCAGCCAGGACACTAACACCGGGGAGCTGTTTTTT. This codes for CASSQDTNTGELFF.